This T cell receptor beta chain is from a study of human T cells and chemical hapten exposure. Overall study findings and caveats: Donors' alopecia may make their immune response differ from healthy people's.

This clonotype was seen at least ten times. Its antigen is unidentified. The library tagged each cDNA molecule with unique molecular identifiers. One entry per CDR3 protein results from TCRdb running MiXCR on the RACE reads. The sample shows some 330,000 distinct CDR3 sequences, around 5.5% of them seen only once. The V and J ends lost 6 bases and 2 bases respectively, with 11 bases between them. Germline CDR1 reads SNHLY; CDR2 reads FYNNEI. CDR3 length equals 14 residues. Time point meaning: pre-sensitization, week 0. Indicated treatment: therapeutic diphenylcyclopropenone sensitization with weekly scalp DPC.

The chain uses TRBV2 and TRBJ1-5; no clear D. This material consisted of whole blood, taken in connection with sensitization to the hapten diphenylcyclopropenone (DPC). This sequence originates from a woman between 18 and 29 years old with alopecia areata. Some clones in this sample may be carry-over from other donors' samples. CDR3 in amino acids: CASSPERGNQPQHF. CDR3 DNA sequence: TGTGCCAGCAGCCCGGAGAGAGGCAATCAGCCCCAGCATTTT.